This TCR beta chain was retrieved from a study of control samples from healthy donors and cancer patients. This clone was picked up a small number of times. Assay used: immunoSEQ multiplex PCR; TCRdb lists only in-frame clones, some missing. The sample includes 100,000 to 110,000 clones, more than 85% of them seen just once. Germline lookup yields CDR1 MNHEY and CDR2 SVGEGT. Trimming took off 4 bases at V and 1 base at J, with 4 bases between the two ends. The CDR3 runs 12 residues. The sequencing input was blood. The V call is TRBV6-2 or TRBV6-3, the J call TRBJ1-1; no firm D call. This receptor was identified in a woman between 50 and 59 years old in good health. The CDR3 here is CASSFGNTEAFF. CDR3 coding DNA: TGTGCCAGCAGTTTCGGGAACACTGAAGCTTTCTTT.